The rows below give T cell receptor beta chains drawn from one sample of a study of blood T cell repertoires in COVID-19. The data were produced by immunoSEQ multiplex PCR, yet TCRdb's version contains in-frame clones alone and is incomplete. The table has some 180,000 clones, roughly 80% seen once. The sequencing input was peripheral blood. Receptor source: a woman aged 80 or over with COVID-19, enrolled during active disease. The CDR3 runs from the conserved cysteine through the conserved F or W. Each record gives: D gene, clone size, V gene, J gene, CDR3 DNA, CDR3 protein. A D gene is named only where the DNA matches it firmly. Some rows mark clone size as missing; the rest say once, few, many or name a class of expanded clone.

TRBD1	-	TRBV3-1/TRBV3-2	TRBJ1-2	TGTGCCAGCAGCCAGGGGGACAGGGGCTTACCCTATGGCTACACCTTC	CASSQGDRGLPYGYTF
-	-	TRBV2	TRBJ2-7	TGTGCCGGAACTACAGGGCGCGACGAGCAGTACTTC	CAGTTGRDEQYF
-	-	TRBV28	TRBJ2-7	TGTGCCAGCAGTAGCCCGAGCTACGAGCAGTACTTC	CASSSPSYEQYF
TRBD1	-	TRBV19	TRBJ1-5	TGTGCCAGTAGTATAAGGGCGCAGGGGGCAGCTGGGAATCAGCCCCAGCATTTT	CASSIRAQGAAGNQPQHF
-	once	TRBV28	TRBJ1-6	TGTGCCAGCAGCCCCCCGAGAGGTTTGGATAATTCACCCCTCCACTTT	CASSPPRGLDNSPLHF
-	-	TRBV9	TRBJ1-6	TGTGCCAGCAGCGTAGCCGGGAAGCCAGATTCACCCCTCCACTTT	CASSVAGKPDSPLHF
-	once	TRBV10-3	TRBJ1-1	TGTGCCCTTCAGGGAAGCTTGAACACTGAAGCTTTCTTT	CALQGSLNTEAFF
TRBD2	once	TRBV5-4	TRBJ2-7	TGTGCCAGCAGCTCGACTAGCGAGGCCTACGAGCAGTACTTC	CASSSTSEAYEQYF
TRBD1	-	TRBV11-2	TRBJ2-7	TGTGCCAGCAGCCCCGACAGGGACTACGAGCAGTACTTC	CASSPDRDYEQYF
TRBD2	-	TRBV28	TRBJ2-7	TGTGCCAGCAGTTTAGCAACTAGCGGAGGGAAGCGGGAGCAGTACTTC	CASSLATSGGKREQYF
TRBD2	once	TRBV28	TRBJ2-2	TGTGCCAGCAGTTTAGGGACTAGCGGGAGTTCAACCGGGGAGCTGTTTTTT	CASSLGTSGSSTGELFF
TRBD1	-	TRBV19	TRBJ2-7	TGTGCCAGTAGTATTTCGGGACAGAGCTCCTACGAGCAGTACTTC	CASSISGQSSYEQYF
TRBD2	-	TRBV5-1	TRBJ2-5	TGCGCCAGCAGCTTTGGCGGGGGGGAGCAAGAGACCCAGTACTTC	CASSFGGGEQETQYF
-	-	TRBV7-3	TRBJ2-1	TGTGCCAGCAGCTCCTCTAGTTGGATCGGTGAGCAGTTCTTC	CASSSSSWIGEQFF
-	-	TRBV3-1/TRBV3-2	TRBJ1-6	TGTGCCTCATGGGGGGGACTCCAGTCTAATAATTCACCCCTCCACTTT	CASWGGLQSNNSPLHF
-	-	TRBV11-2	TRBJ2-7	TGTGCCAGCAGCTTAGTGAGGGCCTGGTCCGAGCAGTACTTC	CASSLVRAWSEQYF